These 21 T cell receptor beta chains were sequenced from one sample in a study of blood T cells in healthy people across ages. Using a J-beta primer mix together with a sample-barcoded 5' primer, a second PCR was run for about 6 to 12 cycles. TCRdb fed the 5' RACE reads into MiXCR, producing one record per CDR3 protein. Of about a million distinct CDR3 sequences listed, approximately 49% are singletons. Sequenced: blood. The receptors originated from a young man in good health.

The chain combines TRBV20-1 with TRBJ1-6, with 9 bases lining up with TRBD1. Germline assignment: CDR1 DFQATT and CDR2 SNEGSKA (reference sequence). CDR3 length: 19 amino acids. Trimming took 4 bases from V and 0 from J; bases not matched to a gene: 13. This CDR3 reads CSANRDRVLLSSYNSPLHF. DNA of the CDR3: TGCAGTGCTAACCGGGACAGGGTCCTACTTAGCTCCTATAATTCACCCCTCCACTTT.

This clonotype was counted between two and nine times. The rearrangement joins TRBV2 to TRBJ2-3; tentative D call: TRBD2 (7 bases). The CDR3 extends over 15 amino acids. Germline V gene data show CDR1 as SNHLY and CDR2 as FYNNEI. Trimming pared 7 bases from V and 5 bases from J, leaving 19 bases between. CDR3 residues: CASIPQGGAGDTQYF. The DNA for the CDR3 is TGTGCCAGCATCCCGCAAGGGGGGGCGGGAGATACGCAGTATTTT.

This clonotype was detected many times. The chain links TRBV6-4 to TRBJ2-1; tentatively, D is TRBD1 (9 bases). Germline V gene data show CDR1 as MRHNA and CDR2 as SNTAGT. The germline V and J ends were trimmed by 3 bases and 11 bases, with 20 bases remaining between them. The CDR3 sequence is 15 residues long. The CDR3 is CASSEGGQGLEKQFF. DNA of the CDR3: TGTGCCAGCAGTGAAGGGGGACAGGGACTAGAAAAGCAGTTCTTC.

The gene calls are TRBV4-3 and TRBJ2-5; D unresolved. CDR3 length: 14 amino acids. Germline V gives CDR1 LGHNA, CDR2 YSLEER. Deletions cut 0 bases from V and 6 bases from J, with 11 bases between. The CDR3, as DNA: TGCGCCAGCAGCCAAGATCTCGTAGGGCAGACCCAGTACTTC. Translation gives CASSQDLVGQTQYF.

This clonotype was picked up many times. The chain combines TRBV18 with TRBJ1-6; no clear D gene. Deletions cut 0 bases from V and 7 bases from J, with 10 bases between. The CDR3 sequence is 15 residues long. Germline V gene data show CDR1 as KGHSH and CDR2 as LQKENI. As DNA, the CDR3 is TGTGCCAGCTCACCACCGGAAAGAGGGAATTCACCCCTCCACTTT. Protein: CASSPPERGNSPLHF.

CDR3 region: CASSYVGQGAGNEQFF. DNA for the CDR3: TGTGCCAGCAGTTACGTGGGACAGGGGGCAGGCAATGAGCAGTTCTTC. The chain carries TRBV6-2 or TRBV6-3 and TRBJ2-1; 12 bases fit TRBD1. The trim removed 2 bases at V and 6 bases at J, leaving 5 bases unmatched. This CDR3 has 16 amino acids. CDR1 MNHEY and CDR2 SVGEGT come from the germline V gene.

V usage is TRBV7-9 and J usage is TRBJ2-3; 7 nucleotides match TRBD1. CDR1 is SEHNR, CDR2 FQNEAQ, per germline (reference sequence). The ends lost 1 base at V and 0 bases at J; junction bases unmatched: 4. The CDR3 has 16 residues. CDR3 sequence (DNA): TGTGCCAGCAGCTTAGGACAGGGCTTTAGCACAGATACGCAGTATTTT. Translated, it gives CASSLGQGFSTDTQYF.

The V call is TRBV12-3 or TRBV12-4, the J call TRBJ1-6, with 8 bases fitting TRBD1. The CDR3 extends over 16 amino acids. Unmatched junction bases numbered 6, after V lost 5 bases and J lost 3 bases. The CDR3 region has the DNA TGTGCCAGCAGTACGACGACAGGGGTCTATAATTCACCCCTCCACTTT. Its protein product is CASSTTTGVYNSPLHF.

This clonotype was found many times. This chain's CDR3 is CSVEKGAPYEQYF. The DNA of the CDR3 is TGCAGCGTTGAAAAAGGGGCCCCCTACGAGCAGTACTTC. The chain recombines TRBV29-1 with TRBJ2-7; tentative D call: TRBD1 (5 bases). The CDR3 has 13 residues. Germline V CDR1 and CDR2: SQVTM, ANQGSEA. V was shortened by 2 bases and J by 2 bases, with 10 bases between the two germline ends.

J is TRBJ2-7 and V is TRBV20-1; D is unresolved. With 8 bases removed from V and 2 bases from J, the gap between germline ends came to 10 bases. The CDR3 contains 11 residues. The germline gives CDR1 DFQATT, CDR2 SNEGSKA (reference sequence). As DNA, the CDR3 is TGCAGTCCCTCTCGGACCTACGAGCAGTACTTC. Encoded protein: CSPSRTYEQYF.

This clonotype was detected only once. The rearrangement uses TRBV13 and TRBJ2-4; possible D gene TRBD1, 7 bases. The CDR3 has 17 amino acids. Germline values: CDR1 PRHDT, CDR2 FYEKMQ (reference sequence). Trimming removed 0 bases from V and 3 bases from J, with 15 bases in between. The CDR3 reads CASSLGSQGEDKNIQYF. The CDR3 nucleotides are TGTGCCAGCAGCTTAGGATCGCAGGGGGAGGACAAAAACATTCAGTACTTC.

The chain carries TRBV20-1 and TRBJ2-4; TRBD1 matches at 12 bases. The DNA end is more similar to TRBJ2-5, so the J call may be wrong. This CDR3 comprises 16 residues. From germline, CDR1 is DFQATT and CDR2 SNEGSKA (reference sequence). CDR3 in DNA: TGCAGTGCTAGAGACCCGGGACAGGGGGCTGGAGAGACCCAGTACTTC. As protein: CSARDPGQGAGETQYF.

About this clonotype itself: One junction end disagrees with the germline gene, perhaps due to a read error. V is TRBV25-1 and J is TRBJ1-4; TRBD1 is a possible D gene (6 bases). The CDR3 length is 16 residues. Germline assignment: CDR1 MGHDK and CDR2 SYGVNS. The CDR3 region is CVSSEWLGGGDEKLFF. The CDR3 coding sequence is TGTGTCAGCAGTGAATGGCTGGGGGGCGGTGATGAAAAACTGTTTTTT.

This clonotype was seen a handful of times. The junction departs from the called germline gene at one end, perhaps through a read error. The chain combines TRBV4-2 with TRBJ1-4; unclear D gene. The CDR3 contains 12 residues. Germline CDR1 is LGHNA and CDR2 is YNFKEQ. CDR3 DNA: TGTGCCAGCAGCCAAGCTAACGAAAAACTGTTTTTT. It codes for CASSQANEKLFF.

This sequence joins TRBV25-1 and TRBJ1-5, with TRBD1 identical over 9 bases. Trimming cost V 2 bases and J 6 bases; bases outside gene matches: 8. This CDR3 comprises 16 residues. From germline, CDR1 is MGHDK and CDR2 SYGVNS. The DNA for the CDR3 is TGTGCCAGCAGTGAACTGATACAGGGGGCAAGTCAGCCCCAGCATTTT. It specifies CASSELIQGASQPQHF.

The chain couples TRBV7-2 to TRBJ2-5; D is undetermined. The CDR3 length is 15 residues. Germline assignment: CDR1 SGHTA and CDR2 FQGNSA. Trimming cost V 1 base and J 2 bases, with 11 bases left between them. The CDR3 nucleotides are TGTGCCAGCAGCTTAGTCCAGGCCCTTCAAGAGACCCAGTACTTC. Translating it yields CASSLVQALQETQYF. Full variable domain (rest looked up from reference TRBV7-2 and TRBJ2-5): GAGVSQSPSNKVTEKGKDVELRCDPISGHTALYWYRQSLGQGLEFLIYFQGNSAPDKSGLPSDRFSAERTGGSVSTLTIQRTQQEDSAVYLCASSLVQALQETQYFGPGTRLLVL.

The rearrangement uses TRBV7-3 and TRBJ2-7, with a weak D call TRBD2 (5 bases). Between the trimmed V and J ends, which lost 7 bases and 3 bases, there was a span of 19 bases. The CDR3 spans 15 residues. Germline CDR1 reads SGHTA; CDR2 reads FQGTGA. The chain's CDR3 is CASTFGGYRNYEQYF. The CDR3, as DNA: TGTGCCAGCACTTTTGGCGGGTATAGGAACTACGAGCAGTACTTC.

This clonotype occurred many times. V usage is TRBV2 and J usage is TRBJ1-2; D perhaps matches TRBD1 (6 bases). The CDR3 runs 15 residues. Trimming left V 1 base short and J 3 bases short, with 12 bases between. Looked up from germline, CDR1 is SNHLY and CDR2 is FYNNEI. The CDR3 here is CASSEVQQGHYGYTF. DNA for the CDR3: TGTGCCAGCAGTGAAGTACAGCAGGGGCACTATGGCTACACCTTC.

The V gene is TRBV12-3 or TRBV12-4, the J gene TRBJ2-1; D is possibly TRBD1 or TRBD2 (5 bases each). The CDR3 totals 12 residues. V lost 4 bases to trimming and J lost 9 bases, with 10 bases between them. The CDR3 is CASSSGRREQFF. The CDR3 DNA reads as TGTGCCAGCAGTTCGGGACGTCGTGAGCAGTTCTTC.

CDR3 DNA: TGTGCCAGCAGTTTGGGCAGGGACCTCTATGGCTACACCTTC. The encoded protein is CASSLGRDLYGYTF. The chain joins TRBV12-3 or TRBV12-4 to TRBJ1-2; tentatively, D is TRBD1 (5 bases). The CDR3 has 14 amino acids. The V end was cut by 3 bases, the J end by 4 bases, with 12 bases between.

The rearrangement links TRBV4-1 to TRBJ2-7; 10 bases are a match to TRBD1. The CDR3 runs 14 residues. V lost 3 bases, J lost 5 bases, and 4 bases stayed unmatched. The germline gives CDR1 MGHRA, CDR2 YSYEKL. CDR3 loop: CASSHGQGENEQYF. The CDR3 bases are TGCGCCAGCAGCCACGGACAGGGGGAGAACGAGCAGTACTTC.